Following are 30 T cell receptor beta chains from one sample sequenced in a study of blood T cell repertoires in COVID-19. TCRdb's copy holds only in-frame clones and misses some; the assay was immunoSEQ multiplex PCR. Counted here are over 200,000 clones, 70% to 90% occurring once; the ten biggest clones make up approximately 11%. What was sequenced was PBMCs or T cells enriched from blood (not recorded which). The receptors stem from a man aged 25 to 45 who had recovered from COVID-19.

This chain uses TRBV18 with TRBJ1-2; 9 bases map to TRBD1. This CDR3 region has 19 residues. The ends lost 2 bases at V and 4 bases at J; junction bases unmatched: 17. CDR1 is KGHSH and CDR2 is LQKENI in the germline V gene. CDR3 nucleotide sequence: TGTGCCAGCTCACCAGACCATATCACCGGGACAGGGAGGACCTATGGCTACACCTTC. Protein: CASSPDHITGTGRTYGYTF.

The V gene is TRBV5-1, the J gene TRBJ1-6; no clear D. The CDR3 is made up of 14 amino acids. Looked up from germline, CDR1 is SGHRS and CDR2 is YFSETQ. Trimming stripped 8 bases from V and 6 bases from J, with 15 bases between. CDR3 in amino acids: CASQPVPSNSPLHF. CDR3 bases: TGCGCCAGTCAACCAGTACCATCTAATTCACCCCTCCACTTT.

The chain combines TRBV28 with TRBJ2-1, with 11 bases fitting TRBD2. Trimming at V came to 3 bases and at J to 3 bases, leaving 4 bases not matched to a gene. Looked up from germline, CDR1 is MDHEN and CDR2 is SYDVKM. There are 16 residues in the CDR3. CDR3 amino acids: CASSLTSGTYYNEQFF. The CDR3, as DNA: TGTGCCAGCAGTTTGACTAGCGGGACGTACTACAATGAGCAGTTCTTC.

This rearrangement joins TRBV9 to TRBJ2-2, with unresolved D. Trimming took 0 bases from V and 6 from J, leaving 9 bases between them. There are 14 residues in the CDR3. Germline V lookup: CDR1 SGDLS, CDR2 YYNGEE. The CDR3 nucleotides read TGTGCCAGCAGCGTAGGCGTTGAGCCCGGGGAGCTGTTTTTT. Translation: CASSVGVEPGELFF.

V is TRBV2 and J is TRBJ1-1; a weak D match, TRBD1 (6 bases). The CDR3 is made up of 13 amino acids. V dropped 6 bases and J dropped 1 base, with 9 bases sitting between them. The germline V gene encodes CDR1 SNHLY and CDR2 FYNNEI. CDR3 nucleotide sequence: TGTGCCAGCAGCATACAGGGGAACACTGAAGCTTTCTTT. Encoded protein: CASSIQGNTEAFF.

The V gene is TRBV7-2, the J gene TRBJ2-1, with TRBD1 identical over 11 bases. CDR1 is SGHTA, CDR2 FQGNSA, per germline. Losses at the gene ends were 5 bases for V and 9 bases for J; bases not matched to a gene: 9. The CDR3 loop spans 15 amino acids. The CDR3 sequence is CASSLMGQGGFEQFF. CDR3 in DNA: TGTGCCAGCAGCCTAATGGGACAGGGGGGGTTTGAGCAGTTCTTC.

This clone was counted ten times or more. Here the CDR3 reads CASSLWGGSTGETQYF. CDR3 DNA: TGCGCCAGCAGCTTGTGGGGCGGGAGTACAGGGGAGACCCAGTACTTC. This chain uses TRBV5-1 with TRBJ2-5, with D possibly matching TRBD2 (7 bases). The CDR3 is 16 residues long. V lost 1 base and J 5 bases, leaving 18 bases between the germline ends. CDR1 is SGHRS, CDR2 YFSETQ, per germline.

V usage is TRBV3-1 (or the pseudogene TRBV3-2) and J usage is TRBJ1-2; no clear D. Trimming removed 3 bases at V and 8 bases at J, with 19 bases between. Looked up from germline, CDR1 is LGHDT and CDR2 is YNNKEL (reference sequence). This CDR3 comprises 15 residues. CDR3 in amino acids: CASSHGSFSRSGYTF. The CDR3 DNA is TGTGCCAGCAGCCATGGCAGTTTTTCTAGGTCGGGCTACACCTTC.

The V gene is TRBV30, the J gene TRBJ1-2; 9 bases align to TRBD1. From germline, CDR1 is GTSNPN and CDR2 SVGIG (reference sequence). Trimming cost V 1 base and J 8 bases; bases outside gene matches: 2. This CDR3 has 12 residues. Written as DNA, the CDR3 is TGTGCCTGGAGTGGACAGGGGGAAGGCTACACCTTC. Its protein product is CAWSGQGEGYTF.

The chain has TRBV29-1 and TRBJ2-1, with a tentative D call TRBD1 (6 bases). The CDR3 totals 13 residues. V lost 6 bases to trimming and J lost 4 bases, with 13 bases between them. Germline V CDR1 and CDR2: SQVTM, ANQGSEA. CDR3 loop: CSVQGGAYNEQFF. The CDR3 DNA is TGCAGCGTCCAAGGGGGAGCTTACAATGAGCAGTTCTTC.

This sequence joins TRBV7-3 and TRBJ1-1; D remains unclear. V was cut by 5 bases and J by 2 bases, with 15 bases left in between. The CDR3 sequence is 15 residues long. From germline, CDR1 is SGHTA and CDR2 FQGTGA. CDR3 bases: TGTGCCAGCAGCCCCTCCCCCCGACTAAACACTGAAGCTTTCTTT. The encoded protein is CASSPSPRLNTEAFF. The entire variable domain, with the rest obtained from reference TRBV7-3 and TRBJ1-1, is as follows: GAGVSQTPSNKVTEKGKYVELRCDPISGHTALYWYRQSLGQGPEFLIYFQGTGAADDSGLPNDRFFAVRPEGSVSTLKIQRTERGDSAVYLCASSPSPRLNTEAFFGQGTRLTVV.

The rearrangement links TRBV2 to TRBJ1-6, with D unresolved. Germline V gene data show CDR1 as SNHLY and CDR2 as FYNNEI. V lost 5 bases to trimming and J lost 8 bases, with 7 bases between them. The CDR3 extends over 12 amino acids. The CDR3 spells CASSLLYSPLHF. CDR3 coding DNA: TGTGCCAGCAGTTTACTTTATTCACCCCTCCACTTT.

The gene calls are TRBV2 and TRBJ2-1; 8 positions match TRBD2. CDR1 and CDR2 (germline): SNHLY, FYNNEI. The CDR3 has 12 amino acids. J lost 10 bases, V lost 6 bases, and 5 bases had no gene match. The CDR3 DNA sequence: TGTGCCAGCAGAGGACTAGCAGGCGAGCAGTTCTTC. This encodes CASRGLAGEQFF.

The J gene is TRBJ2-3, the V gene TRBV13; TRBD2 agrees at 9 bases. CDR1 and CDR2 (germline): PRHDT, FYEKMQ (reference sequence). CDR3 length equals 17 residues. V trimming: 3 bases; J trimming: 3 bases; junction bases outside the gene matches: 10. Written as DNA, the CDR3 is TGTGCCAGCAGCTTGGAGGGGCGGGGGGGCCTAACAGATACGCAGTATTTT. Residues: CASSLEGRGGLTDTQYF.

This clone was observed once. The rearrangement joins TRBV29-1 to TRBJ2-3; 8 bases are a match to TRBD2. With 4 bases clipped from V and 0 bases from J, the junction kept 3 bases outside the gene matches. The CDR3 spans 14 residues. Germline V gene sequence: CDR1 SQVTM, CDR2 ANQGSEA. CDR3 coding DNA: TGCAGCGTTGCGGTAGCGGGAAGCACAGATACGCAGTATTTT. Translation gives CSVAVAGSTDTQYF.

This clone was observed a handful of times. This rearrangement joins TRBV7-4 to TRBJ1-5; a weak D match, TRBD1 (6 bases). Per the germline V gene, CDR1 is SGHVT and CDR2 is SQSDAQ. This CDR3 spans 17 amino acids. The chain's CDR3 is CPTSAGYGGGSNQPQHF. CDR3 coding DNA: TGTCCCACCAGCGCCGGATACGGGGGGGGCAGCAATCAGCCCCAGCATTTT.

V and J are TRBV2 and TRBJ2-5; 11 positions match TRBD2. The J segment lost 1 base and the V segment lost 6 bases, leaving 7 bases of the junction unmatched. Germline V gene lookup returns CDR1 SNHLY and CDR2 FYNNEI. This CDR3 comprises 16 residues. The CDR3 bases are TGTGCCAGCAGAAAGACTAGCGGGACTTTCCAAGAGACCCAGTACTTC. This codes for CASRKTSGTFQETQYF.

This chain uses TRBV7-2 with TRBJ1-2; TRBD1 might be the D (5 bases). Germline V gene sequence: CDR1 SGHTA, CDR2 FQGNSA. Deletions cut 2 bases from V and 4 bases from J, with 11 bases between. The CDR3 spans 14 residues. The chain's CDR3 is CASSLFDSTYGYTF. The CDR3 DNA follows: TGTGCCAGCAGCTTATTCGACAGCACCTATGGCTACACCTTC.

The gene calls are TRBV5-1 and TRBJ2-7, with TRBD2 identical over 13 bases. The V and J ends lost 4 bases and 7 bases, in that order; junction bases with no gene match: 8. Per the germline V gene, CDR1 is SGHRS and CDR2 is YFSETQ. The CDR3 has 15 amino acids. The CDR3 coding sequence is TGCGCCAGCAGCCCAGATCCGGGACTAGCGGGAGAGCAGTACTTC. This gives the protein CASSPDPGLAGEQYF.

The chain has TRBV18 and TRBJ2-1; D is unclear. The CDR3 has 14 residues. The ends were cut back, 2 bases at V and 9 bases at J, with 14 bases in the middle. Germline V CDR1 and CDR2: KGHSH, LQKENI. CDR3 sequence reads: CASSPETRRAEQFF. The CDR3 DNA sequence: TGTGCCAGCTCACCAGAGACACGGCGCGCTGAGCAGTTCTTC. The entire variable domain, with the rest obtained from reference TRBV18 and TRBJ2-1, is as follows: NAGVMQNPRHLVRRRGQEARLRCSPMKGHSHVYWYRQLPEEGLKFMVYLQKENIIDESGMPKERFSAEFPKEGPSILRIQQVVRGDSAAYFCASSPETRRAEQFFGPGTRLTVL.

The rearrangement uses TRBV6-5 and TRBJ2-5; 11 nucleotides align to TRBD2. This CDR3 spans 15 amino acids. CDR1 MNHEY and CDR2 SVGAGI come from the germline V gene. Trimming removed 7 bases from V and 3 bases from J; junction bases left unmatched: 7. The CDR3, as DNA: TGTGCCAGCAAGAGACCGGGACTAGCGGAAGAGACCCAGTACTTC. Its translation is CASKRPGLAEETQYF.

The chain links TRBV4-1 to TRBJ2-2; 7 bases map to TRBD1. Trimming removed 1 base from V and 5 bases from J; junction bases left unmatched: 7. The CDR3 is 16 amino acids. Looked up from germline, CDR1 is MGHRA and CDR2 is YSYEKL. The CDR3 here is CASSQGDRVGTGELFF. The CDR3 DNA reads as TGCGCCAGCAGCCAAGGCGACAGGGTGGGAACCGGGGAGCTGTTTTTT.

This clone has just one count. The chain links TRBV7-2 to TRBJ2-3, with TRBD2 identical over 11 bases. This CDR3 is 20 amino acids long. The germline gives CDR1 SGHTA, CDR2 FQGNSA. V was pared by 0 bases and J by 0 bases, with 11 bases of the junction left unmatched. The CDR3 sequence: CASSLAQPGLAVFSTDTQYF. CDR3 DNA: TGTGCCAGCAGCTTAGCTCAACCGGGACTAGCGGTTTTTAGCACAGATACGCAGTATTTT.

The CDR3 protein is CASSPRTGAREQYF. The CDR3 coding sequence is TGTGCCAGCAGTCCACGGACAGGGGCTCGAGAGCAGTACTTC. The J gene is TRBJ2-7, the V gene TRBV28; TRBD1 matches at 9 bases. Germline V gives CDR1 MDHEN, CDR2 SYDVKM. The CDR3 is 14 amino acids. Unmatched junction bases numbered 9, after V lost 5 bases and J lost 7 bases.

V is TRBV10-3 and J is TRBJ1-1; D perhaps matches TRBD1 (5 bases). The CDR3 has 16 residues. Trimming cost V 0 bases and J 0 bases, with 11 bases left between them. CDR1 and CDR2 from the germline V gene are ENHRY and SYGVKD. The CDR3 spells CAISESDSSLNTEAFF. CDR3 in DNA: TGTGCCATCAGTGAGTCTGACAGCTCTTTGAACACTGAAGCTTTCTTT.

The CDR3 reads CAISREGGGNQPQHF. In DNA, the CDR3 is TGTGCCATCAGTCGCGAGGGAGGGGGCAATCAGCCCCAGCATTTT. The chain has TRBV10-3 and TRBJ1-5; D may be TRBD1 (5 bases). The V and J ends lost 5 bases and 2 bases respectively, with 13 bases between them. CDR3 size: 15 residues. CDR1 is ENHRY, CDR2 SYGVKD, per germline.

This clone was counted only a few times. The genes are TRBV27 and TRBJ2-7; D is ambiguous. The germline V and J ends were trimmed by 6 bases and 5 bases, with 11 bases remaining between them. The CDR3 contains 12 residues. Germline lookup yields CDR1 MNHEY and CDR2 SMNVEV (reference sequence). The CDR3 here is CASSHIYHEQYF. For the CDR3, the DNA is TGTGCCAGCAGCCACATTTACCACGAGCAGTACTTC.

In DNA form, the CDR3 reads TGCGCCAGCAGACTAGGGACAGACTACACCTTC. It encodes CASRLGTDYTF. This chain connects TRBV4-1 to TRBJ1-2, with TRBD1 matching over 7 bases. The V gene's germline CDR1 is MGHRA and CDR2 YSYEKL. The V gene end was trimmed by 6 bases and the J gene end by 10 bases; junction bases not matched to a gene: 5. The CDR3 has 11 amino acids.

This chain uses TRBV4-1 with TRBJ2-7; 9 nucleotides align to TRBD2. CDR3 size: 15 residues. Germline V gene data show CDR1 as MGHRA and CDR2 as YSYEKL. V lost 4 bases to trimming and J lost 2 bases; unmatched junction nucleotides: 6. CDR3 nucleotides: TGCGCCAGCAGCCGGGAACTAGCGGGTACCTACGAGCAGTACTTC. It specifies CASSRELAGTYEQYF.

The chain is built from TRBV7-9 and TRBJ2-5, with TRBD1 matching 9 bases. V shed 7 bases and J 4 bases; nucleotides not matched to a gene: 10. The CDR3 has 15 residues. Germline loops: CDR1 SEHNR, CDR2 FQNEAQ (reference sequence). The CDR3 DNA sequence: TGTGCCAGCAACAAGGGGACAGGGAAAAGAGAGACCCAGTACTTC. This encodes CASNKGTGKRETQYF.